The sequence of this TCR beta chain was determined in a study of shared clonotypes between healthy human individuals (TCRdb year 2020). Study-wide context: Two women and three men aged 18 to 49 years were included in the cohort. For each donor, three plates each were used for CD4 naive and CD4 memory, two plates were used for CD8 naive, and one plate was used for CD8 memory. Blood TCR repertoires of several healthy adults were deeply sequenced to estimate repertoire size and the extent of clonotype sharing between individuals. To increase sequencing depth and limit assay-specific biases, TCR repertoire library preparation and sequencing were carried out by different laboratories using diverse techniques. Between about 0.94 and 8.9 billion PBMCs per donor were obtained by leukapheresis.

TCR CDR3 regions were amplified from genomic DNA by multiplex PCR using the deep immunoSEQ assay. Extracted genomic DNA from each cell subset was distributed evenly across all wells of several immunoSEQ 96-well plates, and each plate was treated as a replicate. For sorted subsets, each replicate PCR was loaded with around 220 ng genomic DNA, equivalent to about 30,000 T cell genomes. Purified libraries were measured with a Qubit 3.0 fluorometer, size-checked on a Bioanalyzer 2100, and measured again with the KAPA Library Quantification kit. Each immunoSEQ 96-well plate was sequenced on its own single-read 150-cycle Illumina NextSeq 550 flow cell. The authors' pipeline ran thus. Because the immunoSEQ output included only junctional sequences and no quality scores, the filtering could not be the same as the filtering used for full-length reads. Sequences were annotated with PyIR, a Python wrapper for IgBLAST v1.9, using IMGT germline references to assign V/J genes and CDR3. Reads were removed for weak V/J assignments (E-value above 1e-6), missing CDR3, stop codons, out-of-frame junctions, or ambiguous translated residues. V3J clonotypes were defined as sequences sharing an identical inferred V gene, J gene, and CDR3 amino acid sequence. Percentage overlap between repertoires was computed as shared unique clonotypes divided by the size of the smaller repertoire. Richness of each repertoire was evaluated using RTK rarefaction, the Chao1 estimator, and Recon v2.1 estimates of unobserved clonotypes. OLGA was used to compute generation probabilities for all TCRbeta clonotypes that the gDNA method yielded from four donors. Here the immuneACCESS table is served through TCRdb, limited to in-frame sequences with V and J called. Missing clones are a known gap in these copies; in checked studies unresolved V genes cover under half, and the rest lacks a known reason. The DNA gave D and trimming, while V, J and clone size come from that table. The sample contains approximately 2,000,000 clones, 80% to 95% of them found a single time. The leading ten clones occupy 0.37% of the sample.

The germline ends are 14 bases apart after V is trimmed by 7 bases and J by 1 base. CDR1 MDHEN and CDR2 SYDVKM were looked up in the germline V gene. Taken from cysteine to phenylalanine, the CDR3 has 15 residues. Only the CDR3 region is kept as DNA, spanning 45 bases read in frame from base 1. On the study overall, not on this receptor specifically: The small number of donors limited the genetic and exposure-history diversity represented. Clonotypes shared by all four sorted-subset donors showed higher generation probabilities than non-shared clonotypes. Naive subsets generally had larger estimated clonotype richness than memory subsets did. Pairwise subsampling led to the expectation that sequencing depth would affect the degree of clonotype sharing among donors. About 4.5% of naive CD4, 3.5% of naive CD8, roughly 2.5% of memory CD4, and less than 0.45% of memory CD8 clonotypes were shared across several donors. Rarefaction of sorted-subset datasets indicated incomplete sequencing despite the large sequencing depth. Sampling was restricted to blood, and TCR repertoires in tissue are likely to differ from TCR repertoires in blood.

The donors were healthy, HIV-negative adults with no recently reported acute infections or vaccinations. Every donor was a Caucasian adult residing in Nashville, Tennessee, USA. Magnetic negative selection was used to enrich CD4+ T cells, after which naive cells were positively selected on CD45RA and the negative fraction became the memory subset. Blood was obtained by leukapheresis, after which PBMCs were separated by Ficoll-Histopaque density gradient centrifugation and cryopreserved in liquid nitrogen vapor phase. Analytical flow cytometry was used to check the purity and quantity of every magnetically sorted T cell population. Genomic DNA was isolated from every sorted fraction and measured by UV absorbance on a Nanodrop 2000c. In regard to this clone: It lacks a known antigen. One base away there is no much larger clone; base qualities are not given.

Sequenced: naive CD4+ T cells from PBMCs. The sample's cell subset or site, from its label and the paper: CD45RA+ positively selected. This TCR was sampled from a man aged 18 to 30 in good health. Some clones in this sample may be carry-over from other donors' samples. The sequence links TRBV28 to TRBJ1-5; too little of a D gene remains to name it. In nucleotides, the sequence is TGTGCCAGCACCGCCTCGGGCCTAAGCAATCAGCCCCAGCATTTT. It specifies CASTASGLSNQPQHF.